The clone carrying this T cell receptor beta chain came up a few times. A multiplex PCR was run with 60 Vbeta primers and 13 Jbeta primers. Assay used: immunoSEQ multiplex PCR; TCRdb lists only in-frame clones, some missing. This sample carries 60,000 to 65,000 clones, around 80% of them seen once, and the ten largest clones take under 30%. These data belong to a study of cytomegalovirus exposure and HLA in healthy donors. Per germline, CDR1 SGHRS and CDR2 YFSETQ. The CDR3 runs 14 residues. Trimming cost V 5 bases and J 3 bases, with 11 bases left between them. This TCR came from a woman between 40 and 50 years old in good health and CMV-seropositive. Input material: PBMCs. The chain is built from TRBV5-1 and TRBJ2-2; D might be TRBD1 (6 bases). In DNA form, the CDR3 reads TGCGCCAGCAGTTCAGGGGAGTACACCGGGGAGCTGTTTTTT. This translates into CASSSGEYTGELFF.